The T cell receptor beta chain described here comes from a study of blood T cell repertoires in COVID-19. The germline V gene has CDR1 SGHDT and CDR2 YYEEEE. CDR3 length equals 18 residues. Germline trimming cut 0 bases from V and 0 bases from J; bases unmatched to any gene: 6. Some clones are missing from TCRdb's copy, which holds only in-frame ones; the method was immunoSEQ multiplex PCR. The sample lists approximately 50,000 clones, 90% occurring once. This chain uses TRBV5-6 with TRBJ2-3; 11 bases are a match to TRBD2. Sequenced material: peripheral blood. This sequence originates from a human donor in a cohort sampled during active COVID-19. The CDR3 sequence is CASSLDSGLAESTDTQYF. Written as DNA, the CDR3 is TGTGCCAGCAGCTTGGATTCGGGACTAGCGGAAAGCACAGATACGCAGTATTTT. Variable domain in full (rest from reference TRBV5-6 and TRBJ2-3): DAGVTQSPTHLIKTRGQQVTLRCSPKSGHDTVSWYQQALGQGPQFIFQYYEEEERQRGNFPDRFSGHQFPNYSSELNVNALLLGDSALYLCASSLDSGLAESTDTQYFGPGTRLTVL.